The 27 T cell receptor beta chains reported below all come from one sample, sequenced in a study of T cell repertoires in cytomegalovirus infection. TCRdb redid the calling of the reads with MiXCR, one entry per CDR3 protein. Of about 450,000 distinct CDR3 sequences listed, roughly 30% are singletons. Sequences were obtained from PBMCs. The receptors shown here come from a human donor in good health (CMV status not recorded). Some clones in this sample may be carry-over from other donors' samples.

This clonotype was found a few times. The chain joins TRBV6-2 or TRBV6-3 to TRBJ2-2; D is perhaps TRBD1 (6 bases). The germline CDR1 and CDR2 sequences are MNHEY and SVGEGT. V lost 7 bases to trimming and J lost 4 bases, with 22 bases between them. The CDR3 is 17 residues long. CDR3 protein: CASMPPQGSLGTGELFF. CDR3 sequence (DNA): TGTGCCAGCATGCCCCCACAGGGAAGCTTGGGCACCGGGGAGCTGTTTTTT.

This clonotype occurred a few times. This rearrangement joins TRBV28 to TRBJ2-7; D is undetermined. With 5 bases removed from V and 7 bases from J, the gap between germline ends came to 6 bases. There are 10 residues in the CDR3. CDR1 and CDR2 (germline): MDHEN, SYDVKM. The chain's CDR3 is CASSRWEQYF. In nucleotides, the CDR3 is TGTGCCAGCAGTCGATGGGAGCAGTACTTC.

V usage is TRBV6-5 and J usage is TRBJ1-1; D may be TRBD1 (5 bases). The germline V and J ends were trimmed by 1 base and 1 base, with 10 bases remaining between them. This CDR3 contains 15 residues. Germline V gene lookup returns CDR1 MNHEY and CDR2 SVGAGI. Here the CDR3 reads CASSYLRDRNTEAFF. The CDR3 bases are TGTGCCAGCAGTTACTTGAGAGACAGGAACACTGAAGCTTTCTTT.

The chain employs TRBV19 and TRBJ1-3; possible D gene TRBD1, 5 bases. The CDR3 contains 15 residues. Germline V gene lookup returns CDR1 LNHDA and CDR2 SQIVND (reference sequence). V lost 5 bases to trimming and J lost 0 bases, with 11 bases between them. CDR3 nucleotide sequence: TGTGCCAGTAGTGACGGACACCTCTCTGGAAACACCATATATTTT. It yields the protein CASSDGHLSGNTIYF.

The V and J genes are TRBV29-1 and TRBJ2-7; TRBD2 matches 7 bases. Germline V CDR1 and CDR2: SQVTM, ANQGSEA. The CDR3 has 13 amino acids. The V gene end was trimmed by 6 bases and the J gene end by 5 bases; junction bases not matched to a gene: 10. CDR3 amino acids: CSVGLRGFHEQYF. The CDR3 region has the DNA TGCAGCGTGGGACTAAGGGGTTTCCACGAGCAGTACTTC.

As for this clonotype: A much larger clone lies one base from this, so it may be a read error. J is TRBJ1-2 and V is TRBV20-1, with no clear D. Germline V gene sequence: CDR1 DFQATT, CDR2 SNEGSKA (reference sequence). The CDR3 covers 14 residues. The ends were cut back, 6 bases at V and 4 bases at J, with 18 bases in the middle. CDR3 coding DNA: TGCAGTGCCATAGAGCGGTCACGCCCCTATGGCTACACCTTC. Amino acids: CSAIERSRPYGYTF.

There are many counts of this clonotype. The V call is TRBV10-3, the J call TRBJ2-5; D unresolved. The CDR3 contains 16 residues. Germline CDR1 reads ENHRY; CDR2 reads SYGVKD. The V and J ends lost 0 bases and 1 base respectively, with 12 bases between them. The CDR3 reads CAISESRSSGQETQYF. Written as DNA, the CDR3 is TGTGCCATCAGTGAGTCTAGATCGTCGGGCCAAGAGACCCAGTACTTC.

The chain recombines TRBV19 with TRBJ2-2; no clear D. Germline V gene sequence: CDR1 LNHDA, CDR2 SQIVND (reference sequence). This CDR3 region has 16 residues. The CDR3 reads CGSHRSDGSNTGELFF. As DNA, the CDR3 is TGTGGCAGCCACCGGTCGGACGGATCGAACACCGGGGAGCTGTTTTTT.

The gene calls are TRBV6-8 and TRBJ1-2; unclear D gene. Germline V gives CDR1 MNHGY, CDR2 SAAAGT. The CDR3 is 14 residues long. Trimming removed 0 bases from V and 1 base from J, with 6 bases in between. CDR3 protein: CASSYSTDNYGYTF. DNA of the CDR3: TGTGCCAGCAGTTACTCAACTGATAACTATGGCTACACCTTC.

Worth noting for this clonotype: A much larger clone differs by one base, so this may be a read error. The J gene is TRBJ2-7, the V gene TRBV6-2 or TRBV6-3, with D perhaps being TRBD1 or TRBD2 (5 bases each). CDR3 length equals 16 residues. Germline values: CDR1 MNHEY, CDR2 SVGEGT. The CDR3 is CASSYHQGAGSGEPYF. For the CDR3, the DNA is TGTGCCAGCAGTTACCATCAGGGTGCGGGTTCCGGCGAGCCGTACTTC.

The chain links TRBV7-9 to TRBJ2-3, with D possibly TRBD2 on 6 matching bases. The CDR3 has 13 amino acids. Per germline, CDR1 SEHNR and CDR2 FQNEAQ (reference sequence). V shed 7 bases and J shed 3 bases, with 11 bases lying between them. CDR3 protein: CASIPGATDTQYF. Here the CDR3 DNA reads TGTGCCAGCATCCCGGGAGCTACAGATACGCAGTATTTT.

The CDR3: CASSDPLREVQPQHF. In nucleotides, the CDR3 is TGTGCCAGCAGTGACCCGCTTCGTGAAGTTCAGCCCCAGCATTTT. This chain connects TRBV28 to TRBJ1-5, with D uncertain. Germline CDR1 reads MDHEN; CDR2 reads SYDVKM. Trimming left V 5 bases short and J 6 bases short, with 17 bases between. The CDR3 consists of 15 residues.

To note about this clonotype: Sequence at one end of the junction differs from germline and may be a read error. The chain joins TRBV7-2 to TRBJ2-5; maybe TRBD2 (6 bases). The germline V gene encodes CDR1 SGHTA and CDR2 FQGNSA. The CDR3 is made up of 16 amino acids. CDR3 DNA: TGTGCAAGCAGCTTATCCGGCCGATCTGCTCGGGGGACCCAGTCCTTC. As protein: CASSLSGRSARGTQSF.

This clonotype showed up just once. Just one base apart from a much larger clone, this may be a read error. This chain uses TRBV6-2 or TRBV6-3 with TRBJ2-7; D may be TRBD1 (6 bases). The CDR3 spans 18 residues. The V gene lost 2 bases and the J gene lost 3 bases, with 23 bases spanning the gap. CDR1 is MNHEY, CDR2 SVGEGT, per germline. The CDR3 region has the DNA TGTGCCAGCAGTTACCCGATCAGATCCCAGGGGCCCAGCTACGAGCAGTACTTC. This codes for CASSYPIRSQGPSYEQYF.

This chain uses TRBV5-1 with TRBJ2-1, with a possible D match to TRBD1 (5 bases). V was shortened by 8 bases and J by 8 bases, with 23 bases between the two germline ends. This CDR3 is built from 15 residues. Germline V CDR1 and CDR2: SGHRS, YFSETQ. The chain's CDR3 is CARRTQGTPLYEQFF. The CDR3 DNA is TGCGCCAGAAGGACCCAGGGTACCCCTCTCTATGAGCAGTTCTTC.

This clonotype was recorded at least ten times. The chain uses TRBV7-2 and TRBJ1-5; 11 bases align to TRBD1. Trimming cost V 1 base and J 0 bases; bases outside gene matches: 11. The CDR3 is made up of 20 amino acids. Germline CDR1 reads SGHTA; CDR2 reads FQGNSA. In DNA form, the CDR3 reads TGTGCCAGCAGCTTAGGGCTGGGACAGGGGGAGACCCATAGCAATCAGCCCCAGCATTTT. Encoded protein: CASSLGLGQGETHSNQPQHF.

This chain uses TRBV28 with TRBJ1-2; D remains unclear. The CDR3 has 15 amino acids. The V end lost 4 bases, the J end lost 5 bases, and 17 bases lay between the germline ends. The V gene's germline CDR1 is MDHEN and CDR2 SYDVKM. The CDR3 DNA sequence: TGTGCCAGCAGTTCCCTGACGGAGACTCCATATGGCTACACCTTC. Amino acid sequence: CASSSLTETPYGYTF.

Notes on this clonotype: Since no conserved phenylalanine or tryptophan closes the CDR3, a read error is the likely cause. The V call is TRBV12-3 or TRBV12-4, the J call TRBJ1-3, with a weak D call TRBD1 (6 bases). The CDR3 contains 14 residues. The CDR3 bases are TGTGCCAGCAGCTTAGGGGGAGCTGGAAACACCATATATTTG. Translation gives CASSLGGAGNTIYL.

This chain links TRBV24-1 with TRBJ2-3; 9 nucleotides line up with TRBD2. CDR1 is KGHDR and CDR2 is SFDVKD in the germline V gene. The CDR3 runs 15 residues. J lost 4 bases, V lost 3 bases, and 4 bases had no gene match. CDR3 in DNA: TGTGCCACCAGTGATGCAGCGGGGGGCGCAGATACGCAGTATTTT. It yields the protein CATSDAAGGADTQYF.

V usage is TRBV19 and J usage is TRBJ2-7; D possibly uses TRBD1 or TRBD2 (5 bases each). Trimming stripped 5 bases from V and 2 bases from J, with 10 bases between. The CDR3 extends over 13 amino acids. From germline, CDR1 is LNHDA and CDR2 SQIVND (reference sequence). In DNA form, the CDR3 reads TGTGCCAGTAGTCCCGGGGCTACCTACGAGCAGTACTTC. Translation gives CASSPGATYEQYF.

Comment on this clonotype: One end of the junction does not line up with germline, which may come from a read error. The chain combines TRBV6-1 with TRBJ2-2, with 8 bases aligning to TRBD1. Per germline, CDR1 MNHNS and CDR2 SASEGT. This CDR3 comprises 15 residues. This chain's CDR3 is CDSIALTGGTGELFF. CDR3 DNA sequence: TGTGACAGCATCGCCCTCACAGGGGGTACCGGTGAGCTGTTTTTT.

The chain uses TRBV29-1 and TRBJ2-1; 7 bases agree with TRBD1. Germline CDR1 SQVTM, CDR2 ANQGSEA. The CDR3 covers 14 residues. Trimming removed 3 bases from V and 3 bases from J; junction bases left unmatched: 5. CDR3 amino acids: CSVEGQSSYNEQFF. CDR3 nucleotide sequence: TGCAGCGTTGAGGGACAGAGTAGCTACAATGAGCAGTTCTTC.

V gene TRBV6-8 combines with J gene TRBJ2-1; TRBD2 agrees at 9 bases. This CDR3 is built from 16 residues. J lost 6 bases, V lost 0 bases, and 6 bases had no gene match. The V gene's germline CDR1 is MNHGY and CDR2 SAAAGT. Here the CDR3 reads CASSYSRRGGFNEQFF. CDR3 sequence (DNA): TGTGCCAGCAGTTACTCGAGGCGGGGGGGTTTCAATGAGCAGTTCTTC.

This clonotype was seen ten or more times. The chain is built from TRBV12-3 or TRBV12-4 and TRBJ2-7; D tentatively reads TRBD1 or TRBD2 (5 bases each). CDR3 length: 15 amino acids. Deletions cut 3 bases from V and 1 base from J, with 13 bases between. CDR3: CASSLVGDGSYEQYF. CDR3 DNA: TGTGCCAGCAGTTTGGTCGGGGACGGGTCCTACGAGCAGTACTTC.

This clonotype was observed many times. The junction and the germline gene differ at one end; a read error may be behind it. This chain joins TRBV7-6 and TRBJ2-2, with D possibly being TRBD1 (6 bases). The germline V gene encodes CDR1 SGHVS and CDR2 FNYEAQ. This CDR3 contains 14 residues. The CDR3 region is CASSQTGLTGELFF. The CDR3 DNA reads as TGTGCTAGCAGCCAGACAGGTCTCACCGGGGAGCTGTTTTTT.

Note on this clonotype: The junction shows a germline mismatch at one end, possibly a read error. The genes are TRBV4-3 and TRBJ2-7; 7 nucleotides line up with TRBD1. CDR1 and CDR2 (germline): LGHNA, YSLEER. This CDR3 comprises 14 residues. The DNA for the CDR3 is TGCGCCAGCAGACAGACAGGGTTGGGAAGGGAGCATTACTTC. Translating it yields CASRQTGLGREHYF.

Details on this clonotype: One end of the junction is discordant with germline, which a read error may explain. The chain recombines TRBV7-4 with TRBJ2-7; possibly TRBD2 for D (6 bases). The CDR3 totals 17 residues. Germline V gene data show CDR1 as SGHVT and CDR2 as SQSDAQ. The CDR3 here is CASSLPGLAPTSSETSF. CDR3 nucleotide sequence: TGTGCCAGCAGCTTACCGGGCCTAGCGCCGACTTCCTCCGAGACGTCCTTC.